A single sample gave rise to the 7 T cell receptor beta chains below, sequenced in a study of T-cell reconstitution after alpha-beta-depleted transplantation in children. During its preparation, the TCRbeta library received unique molecular identifiers. TCRdb used MiXCR to reprocess the PCR reads, holding one entry per CDR3 protein. This table has some 520,000 distinct CDR3 sequences, approximately 29% appearing once. Sequenced material: PBMCs from the stem cell graft donor, taken from the stem cell graft. The receptors stem from a human donor who donated a stem cell graft to a child with aplastic anemia.

The rearrangement links TRBV7-2 to TRBJ2-2; D assignment may be TRBD1 or TRBD2 (5 bases each). This CDR3 region has 15 residues. V lost 5 bases and J 5 bases, leaving 15 bases between the germline ends. Germline CDR1 reads SGHTA; CDR2 reads FQGNSA. CDR3 DNA sequence: TGTGCCAGCAGCCCCTCGAGAGGGGAAACCGGGGAGCTGTTTTTT. It encodes CASSPSRGETGELFF.

V and J are TRBV6-2 or TRBV6-3 and TRBJ1-6; perhaps TRBD1 as D (5 bases). Trimming stripped 6 bases from V and 6 bases from J, with 15 bases between. This CDR3 region has 15 residues. CDR1 MNHEY and CDR2 SVGEGT come from the germline V gene. CDR3 in DNA: TGTGCCAGCAGACGCCGTAACAGGATTAATTCACCCCTCCACTTT. This gives the protein CASRRRNRINSPLHF.

This chain uses TRBV18 with TRBJ1-1, with TRBD1 identical over 8 bases. The CDR3 is 17 residues long. The V and J ends lost 3 bases and 2 bases, in that order; junction bases with no gene match: 11. Germline values: CDR1 KGHSH, CDR2 LQKENI. The CDR3 DNA reads TGTGCCAGCTCACCGTTACAGGGGGTGAGGCCAAACACTGAAGCTTTCTTT. It encodes CASSPLQGVRPNTEAFF.

Here the CDR3 reads CASSLGGRDNEQFF. CDR3 DNA: TGTGCCAGCAGCTTGGGAGGTCGGGACAATGAGCAGTTCTTC. The rearrangement links TRBV5-4 to TRBJ2-1; D gene ambiguous. From germline, CDR1 is SGHNT and CDR2 YYREEE (reference sequence). V was clipped by 0 bases and J by 5 bases, with 9 bases between them. This CDR3 has 14 residues.

The chain is built from TRBV15 and TRBJ2-1, with D maybe TRBD2 (6 bases). Trimming took off 1 base at V and 2 bases at J, with 9 bases between the two ends. The CDR3 has 15 residues. Germline assignment: CDR1 LNHNV and CDR2 YYDKDF (reference sequence). The CDR3 region is CATSRAAGTYNEQFF. The DNA for the CDR3 is TGTGCCACCAGCAGAGCGGCGGGAACCTACAATGAGCAGTTCTTC. The full variable domain, completed using reference TRBV15 and TRBJ2-1, is DAMVIQNPRYQVTQFGKPVTLSCSQTLNHNVMYWYQQKSSQAPKLLFHYYDKDFNNEADTPDNFQSRRPNTSFCFLDIRSPGLGDTAMYLCATSRAAGTYNEQFFGPGTRLTVL.

The V gene is TRBV7-7, the J gene TRBJ2-1; TRBD1 or TRBD2 may be the D gene (5 bases each). The V gene's germline CDR1 is SSHAT and CDR2 FNYEAQ (reference sequence). This CDR3 has 11 residues. Between the trimmed V and J ends, which lost 10 bases and 6 bases, there was a span of 10 bases. CDR3 DNA sequence: TGTGCCATCCAGAGGGGCAATGAGCAGTTCTTC. It encodes CAIQRGNEQFF.

V and J are TRBV12-3 or TRBV12-4 and TRBJ1-1; perhaps TRBD1 as D (6 bases). Trimming removed 0 bases at V and 7 bases at J, with 15 bases between. CDR3 length equals 15 residues. The CDR3, as DNA: TGTGCCAGCAGTTTAGCTTCGGCAGGGGCACATGAAGCTTTCTTT. It specifies CASSLASAGAHEAFF.